This entry describes one T cell receptor beta chain. This clonotype was seen only once. The antigen this receptor binds is unknown. Base-call qualities are not available, and no considerably larger clone is one nucleotide away. This sample was included in a study of blood T cells in healthy people across ages (dated by TCRdb to 2015 to 2017). Context from the whole study: In model experiments, roughly one uniquely barcoded TCR beta cDNA molecule per two T cells was captured by template switching. The study measured age-related changes in TCR beta repertoire diversity using deep sequencing normalized with unique cDNA molecular identifiers. The donors were divided into four age groups: young (average around 17 years), middle-aged (approximately 39), aged (approximately 62) and long-lived (more than 75). To avoid experimental bias, donors of different ages were randomly spread across the sequencing lanes. Two additional independent replicas of 1 million unique cDNA reads from the same blood draw were analyzed for two donors (one aged 18 to 30 and one aged 80 or older).

The 39 donors, aged about 6 to 100 years, were systemically healthy Caucasian individuals from Russia. Each donor gave 8 to 10 milliliters of peripheral blood, collected into EDTA-treated Vacutainer tubes. Ficoll-Paque density-gradient centrifugation was used to isolate PBMCs, with at least 6.5 million per sample. Trizol reagent was used to extract total RNA from PBMCs, with at least 5.5 micrograms per sample. Naive CD45RAhigh/CD27high T cell percentages were measured by flow cytometry on a PBMC aliquot from every donor. Looking up the germline V gene yields CDR1 MDHEN and CDR2 SYDVKM. V is clipped by 2 bases and J by 0 bases, and the sequence between their germline boundaries is 8 bases long. The CDR3 measures 16 amino acids from cysteine to phenylalanine. CDR3 DNA only is kept here, 48 bases in frame from base 1. The library was produced with 5' RACE. The listed sequencing device is Illumina HiSeq 2500. A second PCR of about 7 to 12 cycles was run with a J-beta primer mix and a sample-barcoded 5' primer. A template-switch 5' adaptor carrying 12 random nucleotides introduced a unique molecular identifier onto each TCR beta cDNA molecule. Each sample yielded at least 2.5 million CDR3-containing paired-end reads. First-strand cDNA synthesis was performed from all RNA using the Mint cDNA synthesis kit, with priming by a TRBC-specific oligonucleotide. All cDNA was treated with uracil-DNA glycosylase and then went through a first 18-cycle PCR with the universal primers M1SS and BC2_uni_R. Processing in the source paper ran as follows. Normalization of each sample was performed by random selection of 1 million high-quality reads, each carrying a distinct molecular identifier. Instead of being binned into consensus sequences, reads that shared molecular identifiers were thrown out. MiTCR, set to a Q25 quality threshold and the strictest error-elimination algorithm, was used for CDR3 identification, clonotype clustering and error correction. A nonparametric unseen species model with Euler transformation was used to estimate lower-bound total TCR beta diversity. The public reads were run again by TCRdb, first through fastp at Q25 and then through MiXCR, and only productive beta chains were kept. When rows share a CDR3 protein, they turn into one entry using the most common DNA and genes. These V and J calls are TCRdb output, not the study's own analysis. Recorded for this sample are about 1.8 million distinct CDR3 sequences; 40% to 55% of them occurred a single time. The ten most abundant clones make up more than 2% of the sample.

The paper as a whole reports these results and caveats: Conclusive comparison of naive and antigen-experienced compartments was prevented by the profiling of bulk unsorted PBMCs. Estimates of total diversity based on one million sequenced T cells were regarded as lower bounds and as underestimates. The percentage of naive T cells measured by flow cytometry correlated strongly with observed TCR beta diversity. Compared with the aged group, the long-lived group had more naive CD4+ T cells, fewer expanded clones and increased TCR diversity, suggesting age selection. As age increased, observed TCR beta diversity per million T cells dropped in a roughly linear way, and a significant reduction was already evident by age 40. Donor CMV infection status was unknown, potentially confounding age-related changes in expanded clonotypes.

The sequenced sample consisted of blood. The sequence links TRBV28 to TRBJ2-6; the D gene is not confidently resolved. This clonotype originated in a woman in her thirties or forties in good health. In nucleotide form, the sequence is TGTGCCAGCAGTTTAGAATGGGTCTCTGGGGCCAACGTCCTGACTTTC. It is translated as CASSLEWVSGANVLTF.